This note documents a single TCR beta chain sequence. Antigen specificity is unknown. Germline V lookup: CDR1 LGHDT, CDR2 YNNKEL (reference sequence). The CDR3 loop spans 18 amino acids. With UMIs, 5'RACE template switching was used to make TCR beta cDNA. TCRdb re-called the 5' RACE reads and shows each CDR3 protein once, DNA omitted. Reported are fewer than 400,000 distinct CDR3 sequences; the ten largest clones contain about 5.2%. The data are from a study of T cells expressing NK-cell markers. Study context: Seven of the eight sequenced donors were classified as HCMV-seropositive, and one was classified as seronegative.

Study conclusions and caveats: Dominant NKG2C+ clonotypes were found to form about 1.0-7.5% of CD8+ T cells in about 6 donors. Where several donors were concerned, these clonotypes also led the CD3+CD56-NKG2C+ fraction.

The TCR sequence derives from a man aged 18 to 69 in good health. Sequencing was done on a sample of blood T cells: a sorted CD56 or NKG2C T cell subset, CD4+ or CD8+ T cells, or bulk PBMC T cells (not recorded which). The gene calls are TRBV3-1 and TRBJ2-1; TCRdb designates TRBD2, a call that cannot be tested without DNA. The CDR3 reads CASSPNPGRGGSYNEQFF.